These T cell receptor beta chains were read from a single sample in a study of blood T cell repertoires in COVID-19. Some clones are missing from TCRdb's copy, which holds only in-frame ones; the method was immunoSEQ multiplex PCR. The table has around 160,000 clones, over 80% seen once. The source material was PBMCs or T cells enriched from blood (not recorded which). Receptors were obtained from a woman aged 45-59 years who had been exposed to COVID-19. CDR3s leave out the opening cysteine and the closing phenylalanine or tryptophan.

>TRBV5-1|TRBJ2-2
ASSNFDTGELF
>TRBV9|TRBJ2-7
ASSPRTSGYEQY
>TRBV25-1|TRBJ1-3
ASSEHGNSRNTIY
>TRBV9|TRBJ2-2
ASSVGPALPKNTGELF
>TRBV19|TRBJ1-1
ASSSGTGATEAF
>TRBV19|TRBJ2-5
ASSTTGAQETQY
>TRBV2|TRBJ1-2
ASSEGTVYGYT
>TRBV5-8|TRBJ2-7
ASTPKPGEQY
>TRBV4-2|TRBJ2-5
ASSQGAGKQETQY
>TRBV19|TRBJ1-4
ASSIVADGRGVNEKLF
>TRBV9|TRBJ2-6
ASSAHSGLSGANVLT
>TRBV5-4|TRBJ2-3
ASSLGAGGTDTQY
>TRBV2|TRBJ2-7
ASSEARAGEQY
>TRBV5-6|TRBJ1-2
ASSKIGTGGSHGYT
>TRBV4-1|TRBJ1-2
ASSQTGFGGLDYGYT
>TRBV6-5|TRBJ1-1
ASSYPRGQGTEAF
>TRBV19|TRBJ1-1
ASVWANTEAF
>TRBV5-6|TRBJ2-5
ASSFRETQY
>TRBV6-5|TRBJ1-2
ASSRGGNYGYT
>TRBV5-8|TRBJ1-1
ASSLSMNTEAF
>TRBV2|TRBJ2-1
ASSRAEYNEQF
>TRBV6-6|TRBJ1-2
ASSYSQPTHYGYT
>TRBV7-2|TRBJ1-6
ASSSPDRGDSPLH
>TRBV11-3|TRBJ2-5
ASSLGPRETQY
>TRBV23-1|TRBJ1-6
ASSQNTRDREHSPLH
>TRBV5-5|TRBJ1-4
ASSPTGTNEKLF
>TRBV7-9|TRBJ1-2
ASSFGAAPADYGYT
>TRBV15|TRBJ2-7
ATSARLAGLGEQY
>TRBV27|TRBJ2-1
ASTRDSSSYNEQF
>TRBV11-2|TRBJ2-7
ASSLIAGTPYEQY
>TRBV4-3|TRBJ2-3
ASSQERAGTDTQY
>TRBV27|TRBJ1-1
ASSLFRPGLNTEAF
>TRBV27|TRBJ2-7
ASSSHFGTPYEQY
>TRBV2|TRBJ1-5
AGAEGAANQPQH
>TRBV6-2/TRBV6-3|TRBJ2-7
ASSYSDTYEQY
>TRBV6-5|TRBJ1-3
ASRISLTEAHTIY
>TRBV5-1|TRBJ2-1
ASSSRDSSYNEQF
>TRBV30|TRBJ2-1
AWSDYRTSGGSMVQF
>TRBV7-9|TRBJ1-4
ASNPQGPSRKLF
>TRBV10-2|TRBJ1-1
ASSLSRRRTEAF
>TRBV7-2|TRBJ2-7
ASSSSLAGAYEQY
>TRBV3-1/TRBV3-2|TRBJ1-1
ASSFLIRGAAF
>TRBV4-2|TRBJ2-7
ASSQVGTSSYEQY